Listed below are T cell receptor beta chains from one sample, sequenced in a study of beta chain features in type 1 diabetes. Profiling relied on immunoSEQ multiplex PCR, and the TCRdb table lists in-frame clones only, not all of them. The table records around 400,000 clones, more than 13% of them present only once. Source material: naive CD4+ T cells from blood. These receptor sequences come from a woman younger than 35 in good health. Both conserved end residues are trimmed from each CDR3. Size values are once, few and many counts, or a class for expanded clones, and some rows have none.

TRBV7-9	few	TRBJ2-1	ASSLTQRLAGANEQF
TRBV30	NA	TRBJ1-4	AAATGGGEKLF
TRBV23-1	NA	TRBJ1-2	ASSQLPGRLNYGYT
TRBV7-9	few	TRBJ2-3	ASSPVGLGQGSTDTQY
TRBV7-9	NA	TRBJ2-5	ASDGGSGETQY
TRBV11-2	NA	TRBJ2-3	ASSLGAGVTDTQY
TRBV21-1	once	TRBJ2-6	ASSKTGRSSGANVLT
TRBV5-1	NA	TRBJ2-6	ASTWVAGVSSGANVLT
TRBV18	few	TRBJ1-5	ASSPSTGYNQPQH
TRBV13	few	TRBJ2-4	ASSPRQPPAKNIQY
TRBV29-1	NA	TRBJ1-1	SVWTGQKNTEAF
TRBV19	few	TRBJ1-5	ASSDRLNQPQH
TRBV4-3	few	TRBJ2-2	ASSLGGGGTGELF
TRBV9	few	TRBJ2-7	ASSVGPDGGLIYEQY
TRBV28	NA	TRBJ2-5	ASRARPPQETQY
TRBV30	NA	TRBJ2-7	AWSVGLAGFHEQY
TRBV21-1	NA	TRBJ2-7	ASSKPEGRESYYEQY
TRBV4-1	NA	TRBJ2-7	ASSQGTSGRPPYEQY
TRBV9	NA	TRBJ2-1	ASSVATGLAGVEQF
TRBV18	NA	TRBJ2-7	ASSPPMRGKSYEQY
TRBV4-3	NA	TRBJ2-3	ASSSTGVVADTQY
TRBV7-6	NA	TRBJ2-3	ASSLARATGLADTQY
TRBV30	few	TRBJ1-4	AWSGMGGEKLF
TRBV5-8	few	TRBJ2-7	ASSFQVPYEQY
TRBV23-1	NA	TRBJ2-7	ASSQSEDRFSSKY
TRBV30	NA	TRBJ1-2	AWSSGHGYT
TRBV5-1	few	TRBJ2-5	ASSLGLAVPGSQETQY
TRBV9	few	TRBJ2-3	ASSAGTSGYTDTQY
TRBV20-1	NA	TRBJ2-1	SARTRSEQF
TRBV21-1	NA	TRBJ2-7	ASSKRGPRAYYEQY
TRBV30	few	TRBJ1-3	AWSTTGRNTIY
TRBV18	NA	TRBJ1-2	ASSSDSVSYGYT
TRBV4-2	NA	TRBJ2-5	ASSRGYRGQETQY
TRBV29-1	few	TRBJ2-1	SVERDRGVEQF
TRBV30	NA	TRBJ2-3	AWMERGTDTQY
TRBV29-1	few	TRBJ2-7	SGRTRAYEQY
TRBV18	few	TRBJ2-5	ASSLTKGQVETQY
TRBV19	NA	TRBJ2-5	ASSISSTSTGMGETQY
TRBV7-2	NA	TRBJ2-7	ASSRSAAYYEQY